The 18 T cell receptor beta chains listed next were all sequenced from one sample in a study of radiotherapy plus CTLA-4 blockade in lung cancer. Produced via immunoSEQ multiplex PCR; TCRdb's table is partial and in-frame only. The top ten hold 22% of the sample, which has approximately 38,000 clones, around 86% seen once. Here the sequenced sample was peripheral blood, taken from a patient treated with radiotherapy plus ipilimumab. The receptors come from a human donor with non-small cell lung cancer whose response to radiotherapy plus ipilimumab could not be evaluated.

This clone was seen more than once but under ten times. The rearrangement joins TRBV11-2 to TRBJ1-1; TRBD1 might be the D (5 bases). The length of the CDR3 is 13 residues. Germline lookup yields CDR1 SGHAT and CDR2 FQNNGV. The V end lost 5 bases, the J end lost 5 bases, and 12 bases lay between the germline ends. The CDR3 DNA reads as TGTGCCAGCAGCGTAGCTCAGGGAACTGAAGCTTTCTTT. Translated, it gives CASSVAQGTEAFF.

V gene TRBV27 combines with J gene TRBJ1-1; a weak D match, TRBD1 (5 bases). CDR3 length: 11 amino acids. V dropped 5 bases and J dropped 8 bases, with 9 bases sitting between them. Germline CDR1 and CDR2: MNHEY and SMNVEV (reference sequence). CDR3 amino acids: CASSRGREAFF. The CDR3 DNA reads as TGTGCCAGCAGTAGGGGCCGAGAAGCTTTCTTT.

J is TRBJ2-1 and V is TRBV7-2, with no clear D. Deletions cut 2 bases from V and 9 bases from J, with 5 bases between. The CDR3 totals 11 residues. In germline, CDR1 is SGHTA, CDR2 FQGNSA. The CDR3 coding sequence is TGTGCCAGCAGCTTATCTATTGAGCAGTTCTTC. It encodes CASSLSIEQFF.

CDR3 sequence: CASSSRSGANVLTF. DNA of the CDR3: TGTGCCAGCAGCTCTCGCTCTGGGGCCAACGTCCTGACTTTC. J is TRBJ2-6 and V is TRBV5-6; D is unresolved. Per the germline V gene, CDR1 is SGHDT and CDR2 is YYEEEE. This CDR3 contains 14 residues. The V and J ends lost 3 bases and 0 bases respectively, with 4 bases between them. Full variable domain (missing parts from reference TRBV5-6 and TRBJ2-6): DAGVTQSPTHLIKTRGQQVTLRCSPKSGHDTVSWYQQALGQGPQFIFQYYEEEERQRGNFPDRFSGHQFPNYSSELNVNALLLGDSALYLCASSSRSGANVLTFGAGSRLTVL.

This chain joins TRBV4-2 and TRBJ2-5; 7 bases map to TRBD2. Trimming at V came to 1 base and at J to 5 bases, leaving 7 bases not matched to a gene. This CDR3 contains 15 residues. CDR1 and CDR2 (germline): LGHNA, YNFKEQ. The CDR3 loop reads CASSQGSGGGETQYF. For the CDR3, the DNA is TGTGCCAGCAGCCAAGGGTCGGGAGGAGGGGAGACCCAGTACTTC.

The chain joins TRBV5-4 to TRBJ2-1, with TRBD2 as a possible D gene (5 bases). The V gene's germline CDR1 is SGHNT and CDR2 YYREEE (reference sequence). This CDR3 has 16 amino acids. With 0 bases removed from V and 1 base from J, the gap between germline ends came to 11 bases. The CDR3 protein is CASSLAPGVSYNEQFF. CDR3 nucleotides: TGTGCCAGCAGCTTGGCCCCCGGGGTTTCCTACAATGAGCAGTTCTTC.

The chain uses TRBV2 and TRBJ1-5; TRBD1 is a possible D gene (5 bases). Trimming stripped 6 bases from V and 4 bases from J, with 16 bases between. Germline V lookup: CDR1 SNHLY, CDR2 FYNNEI. This CDR3 has 15 amino acids. CDR3 sequence reads: CASSSTAGQNQPQHF. Here the CDR3 DNA reads TGTGCCAGCAGCTCCACGGCAGGGCAGAATCAGCCCCAGCATTTT.

This chain joins TRBV7-9 and TRBJ2-2, with 9 nucleotides matching TRBD1. Germline CDR1 is SEHNR and CDR2 is FQNEAQ (reference sequence). The CDR3 runs 15 residues. After removal of 1 base from V and 4 bases from J, the junction contained 1 base not matched to a gene. CDR3: CASSLGTGVTGELFF. The DNA of the CDR3 is TGTGCCAGCAGCTTAGGGACAGGGGTCACCGGGGAGCTGTTTTTT.

In its sample, this clone was seen once. The rearrangement links TRBV6-1 to TRBJ2-4; no definite D call. The V gene's germline CDR1 is MNHNS and CDR2 SASEGT. This CDR3 is built from 13 residues. The V and J ends lost 8 bases and 5 bases respectively, with 13 bases between them. CDR3 loop: CASSLMVENIQYF. The CDR3 nucleotides read TGTGCCAGCTCGCTTATGGTAGAAAACATTCAGTACTTC.

This sequence joins TRBV5-5 and TRBJ1-5; D perhaps matches TRBD1 (6 bases). CDR3 length: 15 residues. Germline CDR1 is SGHKS and CDR2 is YYEKEE (reference sequence). V lost 3 bases and J lost 2, with 12 bases in between. CDR3 sequence (DNA): TGTGCCAGCAGCTCTTTAGGGGGAGGCAATCAGCCCCAGCATTTT. Its translation: CASSSLGGGNQPQHF.

The chain recombines TRBV2 with TRBJ2-1, with D maybe TRBD2 (7 bases). From germline, CDR1 is SNHLY and CDR2 FYNNEI. The CDR3 runs to 11 residues. Trimming stripped 7 bases from V and 10 bases from J, with 11 bases between. The CDR3 coding sequence is TGTGCCAGCAAAGGGGGAGGGGAGCAGTTCTTC. Amino acids: CASKGGGEQFF.

The chain employs TRBV7-8 and TRBJ2-7, with 10 positions matching TRBD1. This CDR3 has 14 residues. Germline values: CDR1 SGHVS, CDR2 FQNEAQ. The V and J ends lost 0 bases and 5 bases, in that order; junction bases with no gene match: 1. CDR3 sequence (DNA): TGTGCCAGCAGCTTAGCCGGGACAGGGGACGAGCAGTACTTC. Amino acid sequence: CASSLAGTGDEQYF.

This clone was seen just once. V gene TRBV6-1 combines with J gene TRBJ2-2; D not resolved. The V end lost 6 bases, the J end lost 3 bases, and 5 bases lay between the germline ends. Germline CDR1 and CDR2: MNHNS and SASEGT. CDR3 length equals 12 residues. The CDR3 is CASRAYTGELFF. In DNA, the CDR3 is TGTGCCAGCAGAGCCTACACCGGGGAGCTGTTTTTT.

The V gene is TRBV15, the J gene TRBJ1-4; weak D call: TRBD1 (6 bases). CDR1 LNHNV and CDR2 YYDKDF come from the germline V gene (reference sequence). The CDR3 extends over 15 amino acids. Trimming stripped 8 bases from V and 0 bases from J, with 13 bases between. The CDR3: CATGRGQATNEKLFF. CDR3 DNA: TGTGCCACCGGGCGGGGGCAGGCAACTAATGAAAAACTGTTTTTT.

This chain joins TRBV6-1 and TRBJ2-7; 12 bases agree with TRBD2. Germline V CDR1 and CDR2: MNHNS, SASEGT. The CDR3 runs to 14 residues. V trimming: 7 bases; J trimming: 6 bases; junction bases outside the gene matches: 7. In nucleotides, the CDR3 is TGTGCCAGCACATGGACTAGCGGGAATGTCGAGCAGTACTTC. Its translation: CASTWTSGNVEQYF.

The CDR3 DNA reads as TGTGCCAGCAGCTTCGGGACTAGCGGGTTCCAGGAGCAGTTCTTC. Translating it yields CASSFGTSGFQEQFF. The chain uses TRBV7-8 and TRBJ2-1; TRBD2 matches 12 bases. The CDR3 has 15 amino acids. J was trimmed by 10 bases and V by 3 bases; bases with no gene match: 7. Per the germline V gene, CDR1 is SGHVS and CDR2 is FQNEAQ.

This rearrangement joins TRBV5-1 to TRBJ2-3; 7 bases map to TRBD1. V gave up 4 bases and J gave up 1 base; unmatched junction bases: 3. The germline V gene encodes CDR1 SGHRS and CDR2 YFSETQ. CDR3 length: 14 residues. The CDR3 DNA sequence: TGCGCCAGCAGCCCCGGACAGGGCACAGATACGCAGTATTTT. Protein sequence: CASSPGQGTDTQYF. The variable domain in full, with the rest retrieved from reference TRBV5-1 and TRBJ2-3, is KAGVTQTPRYLIKTRGQQVTLSCSPISGHRSVSWYQQTPGQGLQFLFEYFSETQRNKGNFPGRFSGRQFSNSRSEMNVSTLELGDSALYLCASSPGQGTDTQYFGPGTRLTVL.

The chain uses TRBV5-4 and TRBJ2-4; 8 bases match TRBD1. V lost 4 bases to trimming and J lost 3 bases; unmatched junction nucleotides: 9. This CDR3 has 16 residues. Germline CDR1 and CDR2: SGHNT and YYREEE (reference sequence). As DNA, the CDR3 is TGTGCCAGCAGCCCCGCCGCCGGGACAGGCAAAAACATTCAGTACTTC. Translating it yields CASSPAAGTGKNIQYF.